This T cell receptor (beta chain) was identified during a study of T cells in Graves' hyperthyroidism and ophthalmopathy. Germline V lookup: CDR1 MDHEN, CDR2 SYDVKM. V gave up 5 bases and J gave up 0 bases, with 4 bases separating them. The CDR3 has 13 residues. The PBMCs had their origin in more than 9.5 ml of fresh peripheral blood. Amplified TCR beta CDR3 regions came from RNA transcripts. The HTBI primer set served for first-round RT-PCR of the TCR CDR3. TCRdb re-called the multiplex PCR reads through MiXCR, storing one row per CDR3 protein. The sample yields 300,000 to 450,000 distinct CDR3 sequences, approximately 25% seen once. This clonotype came up a few times.

The specimen sequenced was blood. The TCR sequence derives from a man aged 50 to 59 with Graves' hyperthyroidism. The chain combines TRBV28 with TRBJ2-2; D ambiguous. CDR3 residues: CASSGTNTGELFF. The CDR3 coding sequence is TGTGCCAGCAGTGGGACGAACACCGGGGAGCTGTTTTTT.